The rows below give T cell receptor beta chains drawn from one sample of a study of T cell responses to AZD1222 COVID-19 vaccine. Repertoires were generated with immunoSEQ multiplex PCR, while TCRdb's copy carries only in-frame clones and drops some. The sample comprises fewer than 85,000 clones, just over 90% of which are singletons, and 7% to 8.5% rests with the top ten. This material consisted of peripheral blood, taken on day 0 of MenACWY control vaccination. These receptors all come from an adult in good health. Both conserved end residues are part of each CDR3. Fields, in order: D gene, J gene, clone size, V gene, CDR3 DNA, CDR3 protein. A D gene is named only where the DNA matches it firmly. A clone size is listed for some rows: how often the clone was seen (once, few, many), or a class if it is expanded.

>TRBD1|TRBJ1-5|NA|TRBV10-3
TGTGCCATCAGTGAGTCGTGGGGACAGGGGAGCAATCAGCCCCAGCATTTT
CAISESWGQGSNQPQHF
>NA|TRBJ1-6|NA|TRBV11-2
TGTGCCAGCAGCTTCGAACTGGGAAACTCACCCCTCCACTTT
CASSFELGNSPLHF
>TRBD2|TRBJ2-2|NA|TRBV6-2/TRBV6-3
TGTGCCAGCAGTGTAGCGGGTTCCGGGGAGCTGTTTTTT
CASSVAGSGELFF
>NA|TRBJ2-7|NA|TRBV20-1
TGCAGTGCTAGTGGGACGGGACGTGGTGGCTACGAGCAGTACTTC
CSASGTGRGGYEQYF
>TRBD1|TRBJ2-3|NA|TRBV28
TGTGCCAGCAGTCCAGGACAGGAGACCACAGATACGCAGTATTTT
CASSPGQETTDTQYF
>NA|TRBJ1-5|NA|TRBV27
TGTGCCAGCAGTTTAGGGGCAGGTCAGCCCCAGCATTTT
CASSLGAGQPQHF
>TRBD1|TRBJ1-1|NA|TRBV5-1
TGCGCCAGCAGCACGGGACAGGGGGAGATGAACACTGAAGCTTTCTTT
CASSTGQGEMNTEAFF
>NA|TRBJ1-1|NA|TRBV5-5
TGTGCCAGCAGCCTTCTGGCGATGAACACTGAAGCTTTCTTT
CASSLLAMNTEAFF
>TRBD1|TRBJ2-5|NA|TRBV5-4
TGTGCCAGCAACTTGCCGGGACAGCCACAAGAGACCCAGTACTTC
CASNLPGQPQETQYF
>NA|TRBJ1-5|NA|TRBV3-1/TRBV3-2
TGTGCCAGCAGCCAAGGACACGCAGCCTATAGCAATCAGCCCCAGCATTTT
CASSQGHAAYSNQPQHF
>NA|TRBJ2-7|NA|TRBV4-3
TGCGCCAGCAGCCAAGATAACGCAGGGGTTTACGAGCAGTACTTC
CASSQDNAGVYEQYF
>NA|TRBJ1-2|NA|TRBV12-3/TRBV12-4
TGTGCCAGCAGCAGTTTTAGCTATGGCTACACCTTC
CASSSFSYGYTF
>TRBD2|TRBJ2-4|NA|TRBV24-1
TGTGCCACCAGTGCCCCTAGCGGGAGGGTCGATGGGGACATTCAGTACTTC
CATSAPSGRVDGDIQYF
>NA|TRBJ1-3|NA|TRBV3-1/TRBV3-2
TGTGCCAGCATGAGTCCTGGTGGAAACACCATATATTTT
CASMSPGGNTIYF
>NA|TRBJ1-1|NA|TRBV4-3
TGCGCCAGCAGCCAAGGCGGGGACTTCTTCTTT
CASSQGGDFFF
>TRBD2|TRBJ2-1|NA|TRBV3-1/TRBV3-2
TGTGCCAGCAGCCAAGGGACTAGCAATGAGCAGTTCTTC
CASSQGTSNEQFF
>TRBD1|TRBJ2-7|once|TRBV6-5
TGTGCCAGCAGTATTGTACCGGGACAGGGTTACGAGCAGTACTTC
CASSIVPGQGYEQYF
>TRBD2|TRBJ2-2|NA|TRBV3-1/TRBV3-2
TGTGCCAGCAGCCAAGAATCGCGGATGTTTGATGCGGCGGGAGTAACCGGGGAGCTGTTTTTT
CASSQESRMFDAAGVTGELFF
>NA|TRBJ2-1|NA|TRBV6-5
TGTGCCAGCAGTTACTCGGGGGGCCGGGAGCAGTTCTTC
CASSYSGGREQFF
>NA|TRBJ1-5|NA|TRBV29-1
TGCAGCGGGGGCGATTCCAGCAATCAGCCCCAGCATTTT
CSGGDSSNQPQHF
>NA|TRBJ2-5|NA|TRBV7-2
TGTGCCAGCAGCTTCAGGCTAGCGGAGACCCAGTACTTC
CASSFRLAETQYF
>NA|TRBJ2-5|NA|TRBV10-1
TGCGCCAGCAGTGAGTCTGGAGCAGAGACCCAGTACTTC
CASSESGAETQYF
>TRBD1|TRBJ2-5|NA|TRBV18
TGTGCCAGCTCACCAACGAGACAGGGTGGAGAGACCCAGTACTTC
CASSPTRQGGETQYF
>TRBD1|TRBJ1-4|NA|TRBV27
TGTGCCAGCAACCAAATGGACAGGGGTAATGAAAAACTGTTTTTT
CASNQMDRGNEKLFF
>TRBD1|TRBJ1-2|once|TRBV28
TGTGCCAGCAGACCGCAGGGGGACTATGGCTACACCTTC
CASRPQGDYGYTF
>NA|TRBJ1-2|NA|TRBV6-5
TGTGCCAGCAGTTACTCCAGGGGTCATGGCTACACCTTC
CASSYSRGHGYTF
>TRBD2|TRBJ2-7|NA|TRBV27
TGTGCCAGCAGCGGCTCCGGACTAGTCTCCGAGCAGTACTTC
CASSGSGLVSEQYF
>TRBD1|TRBJ2-1|NA|TRBV30
TGTGCCTGGAGGGAAACAGGGGGCTACAATGAGCAGTTCTTC
CAWRETGGYNEQFF
>NA|TRBJ1-5|NA|TRBV11-2
TGTGCCAGCAGCAAAGGGACGGGGGGAAGAAATCAGCCCCAGCATTTT
CASSKGTGGRNQPQHF
>NA|TRBJ2-1|once|TRBV9
TGTGCCAGCAGCGTAGAACCACTAAGGGCCCTTGAGCAGTTCTTC
CASSVEPLRALEQFF
>NA|TRBJ2-6|NA|TRBV24-1
TGTGCCACCAGTAGGGCTGGGGCCAACGTCCTGACTTTC
CATSRAGANVLTF
>NA|TRBJ2-4|NA|TRBV19
TGTGCCAGTACCCTCTCTGGGTTATCCAAAAACATTCAGTACTTC
CASTLSGLSKNIQYF
>NA|TRBJ2-5|NA|TRBV15
TGTGCCACCAGCAGTCCTTTCCAGGGAGGTCAAGAGACCCAGTACTTC
CATSSPFQGGQETQYF
>TRBD1|TRBJ1-3|NA|TRBV29-1
TGCAGCGTCGCGGACAGGGCTGGAAACACCATATATTTT
CSVADRAGNTIYF
>NA|TRBJ2-1|NA|TRBV7-3
TGTGCCAGCAGCTTAAGGGGTGGTAGGAACCACAATGAGCAGTTCTTC
CASSLRGGRNHNEQFF
>TRBD1|TRBJ1-3|NA|TRBV11-3
TGTGCCAGCAGTCCGGGACAGGGCCCCGGAAACACCATATATTTT
CASSPGQGPGNTIYF
>NA|TRBJ1-6|NA|TRBV27
TGTGCCAGCAGTGACCCGGTGGGGTCACCCCTCCACTTT
CASSDPVGSPLHF
>NA|TRBJ1-1|once|TRBV5-3
TGTGCCAGAAGCGGTAGGACAGATCGAGCTTTCTTT
CARSGRTDRAFF
>NA|TRBJ2-7|NA|TRBV2
TGTGCCAGCCAACCCGACACCTTCTACGAGCAGTACTTC
CASQPDTFYEQYF
>NA|TRBJ1-6|NA|TRBV5-1
TGCGCCAGCAGCCGCTCCGTGTTGGATTCACCCCTCCACTTT
CASSRSVLDSPLHF
>TRBD2|TRBJ2-3|NA|TRBV4-3
TGCGCCAGCAGCCGAAATGGGCTAGCGGGTAGCACAGATACGCAGTATTTT
CASSRNGLAGSTDTQYF
>TRBD2|TRBJ2-3|NA|TRBV5-1
TGCGCCAGCAGCTTGGTGGCCGGGACTAGCGGGAGGGGCACAGATACGCAGTATTTT
CASSLVAGTSGRGTDTQYF
>NA|TRBJ2-5|NA|TRBV3-1/TRBV3-2
TGTGCCAGCAGCCCTCCTCGGGTGGGCACAGGGACGGAGACCCAGTACTTC
CASSPPRVGTGTETQYF
>NA|TRBJ2-3|NA|TRBV12-3/TRBV12-4
TGTGCCAGCACTCCCGGGGGTCCAGATACGCAGTATTTT
CASTPGGPDTQYF
>NA|TRBJ1-1|NA|TRBV6-5
TGTGCCAGCAGTCACCGTATGAACACTGAAGCTTTCTTT
CASSHRMNTEAFF
>NA|TRBJ1-1|NA|TRBV6-1
TGTGCCAGCAGTGAACTCGCTGAAGCTTTCTTT
CASSELAEAFF
>TRBD2|TRBJ2-1|NA|TRBV27
TGTGCCAGCATTCCTAAAAGCGGGAGGGCTTACAATGAGCAGTTCTTC
CASIPKSGRAYNEQFF
>TRBD1|TRBJ2-1|NA|TRBV18
TGTGCCAGCTCACCACGACAGGGCCTCAATGAGCAGTTCTTC
CASSPRQGLNEQFF
>NA|TRBJ2-1|NA|TRBV2
TGTGCCAGCAGTGAAGCGCTTTTGGCTGGAGCCTACAATGAGCAGTTCTTC
CASSEALLAGAYNEQFF